The sequence of this T cell receptor beta chain was determined in a study of breast tumors, draining lymph nodes, adjacent tissues. Study outcomes and limitations: Compared with lymph nodes, tumors were less diverse; compared with nontumor tissue, more. That most tumor T cells come from lymph nodes remained unproven.

Axillary draining lymph nodes of breast cancer patients supplied the node samples. TCRdb reprocessed the multiplex PCR reads via MiXCR and lists one record per CDR3 protein. The sample consists of 150,000 or so distinct CDR3 sequences, around a third of them appearing once. This CDR3 is built from 19 residues. V lost 5 bases and J lost 0; bases outside the gene matches: 14. The germline V gene has CDR1 SGHAT and CDR2 FQNNGV. As regards this clonotype: Its specificity is not known.

This receptor was obtained from a female donor with breast cancer. Some clones in this sample may be carry-over from other donors' samples. Input material: axillary lymph node tissue. This chain links TRBV11-2 with TRBJ2-2; 8 nucleotides align to TRBD1. The CDR3 region has the DNA TGTGCCAGCAGCATAACCGGGACAGGTGTTTTCGCGAACACCGGGGAGCTGTTTTTT. Translation: CASSITGTGVFANTGELFF. The full variable domain, completed using reference TRBV11-2 and TRBJ2-2, is EAGVAQSPRYKIIEKRQSVAFWCNPISGHATLYWYQQILGQGPKLLIQFQNNGVVDDSQLPKDRFSAERLKGVDSTLKIQPAKLEDSAVYLCASSITGTGVFANTGELFFGEGSRLTVL.